These 31 T cell receptor beta chains were all obtained from the same sample, sequenced in a study of CD8+ T cells in alopecia areata. Investigators isolated RNA and reverse transcribed it into cDNA to act as the sequencing template. Profiling relied on immunoSEQ multiplex PCR, and the TCRdb table lists in-frame clones only, not all of them. Here the sample spans about 180,000 clones, 53% being singletons. The sample's treatment: oral pan-JAK inhibitor, 5-10 mg twice daily. The material sequenced was CD8+ T cells sorted from blood, taken at week 24, from a patient treated with tofacitinib. The source is a human donor with alopecia areata.

The rearrangement links TRBV7-6 to TRBJ1-1, with D possibly being TRBD1 (5 bases). Germline V gene sequence: CDR1 SGHVS, CDR2 FNYEAQ. V gave up 1 base and J gave up 8 bases, with 8 bases separating them. There are 12 residues in the CDR3. The CDR3 region has the DNA TGTGCCAGCAGCTTAGGAGAGGGGGAAGCTTTCTTT. It translates to CASSLGEGEAFF.

This chain links TRBV2 with TRBJ1-2, with D tentatively TRBD1 (6 bases). The V gene lost 10 bases and the J gene lost 0 bases, with 24 bases spanning the gap. The CDR3 runs to 17 residues. Looked up from germline, CDR1 is SNHLY and CDR2 is FYNNEI. CDR3 region: CANRPPAGAGTNYGYTF. In DNA, the CDR3 is TGTGCCAACAGACCGCCCGCGGGGGCTGGGACTAACTATGGCTACACCTTC. Based on the CDR3 plus reference TRBV2 and TRBJ1-2, the full variable domain is EPEVTQTPSHQVTQMGQEVILRCVPISNHLYFYWYRQILGQKVEFLVSFYNNEISEKSEIFDDQFSVERPDGSNFTLKIRSTKLEDSAMYFCANRPPAGAGTNYGYTFGSGTRLTVV.

The chain combines TRBV30 with TRBJ2-7, with D possibly TRBD2 on 7 matching bases. Germline V gene data show CDR1 as GTSNPN and CDR2 as SVGIG (reference sequence). This CDR3 has 15 amino acids. V was clipped by 2 bases and J by 5 bases, with 19 bases between them. CDR3 amino acids: CAWSHGGATLHEQYF. DNA for the CDR3: TGTGCCTGGAGTCATGGGGGGGCTACCCTCCACGAGCAGTACTTC.

This sequence joins TRBV29-1 and TRBJ2-7; TRBD1 or TRBD2 may be the D gene (5 bases each). CDR1 and CDR2 from the germline V gene are SQVTM and ANQGSEA. CDR3 length: 12 amino acids. The V and J ends lost 1 base and 5 bases respectively, with 9 bases between them. The CDR3 DNA is TGCAGCGTTGAAGGAGGGGCCCACGAGCAGTACTTC. It encodes CSVEGGAHEQYF.

The table lists this clone with a few counts. The chain has TRBV2 and TRBJ1-5, with TRBD1 as a possible D gene (6 bases). The CDR3 totals 15 residues. Trimming shortened V by 2 bases and J by 4 bases, and 12 bases separated the two germline ends. From germline, CDR1 is SNHLY and CDR2 FYNNEI. The CDR3 is CASSEPGRGNQPQHF. The CDR3 region has the DNA TGTGCCAGCAGTGAACCGGGGAGGGGGAATCAGCCCCAGCATTTT. The full variable domain, rest sourced from reference TRBV2 and TRBJ1-5, is EPEVTQTPSHQVTQMGQEVILRCVPISNHLYFYWYRQILGQKVEFLVSFYNNEISEKSEIFDDQFSVERPDGSNFTLKIRSTKLEDSAMYFCASSEPGRGNQPQHFGDGTRLSIL.

The chain carries TRBV5-6 and TRBJ1-2; 11 bases map to TRBD1. The CDR3 runs 14 residues. Germline CDR1 reads SGHDT; CDR2 reads YYEEEE. The trim removed 4 bases at V and 7 bases at J, leaving 6 bases unmatched. The CDR3 region is CASSPGTGGGGYTF. DNA for the CDR3: TGTGCCAGCAGCCCCGGGACAGGGGGGGGTGGCTACACCTTC.

This chain uses TRBV4-3 with TRBJ1-6; D remains ambiguous. From germline, CDR1 is LGHNA and CDR2 YSLEER. The V end lost 0 bases, the J end lost 11 bases, and 17 bases lay between the germline ends. The CDR3 length is 16 residues. The CDR3 DNA sequence: TGCGCCAGCAGCCAAGATCTCCAGTCGTTAAGGGCACCCCTCCACTTT. Encoded protein: CASSQDLQSLRAPLHF.

The rearrangement uses TRBV11-2 and TRBJ2-1; D is uncertain. Germline CDR1 reads SGHAT; CDR2 reads FQNNGV. This CDR3 is built from 14 residues. The germline V and J ends were trimmed by 2 bases and 8 bases, with 13 bases remaining between them. The CDR3 here is CASSLLSLTDEQFF. The CDR3 bases are TGTGCCAGCAGCTTACTTTCCCTAACCGATGAGCAGTTCTTC.

The chain is built from TRBV25-1 and TRBJ1-1; D gene ambiguous. The CDR3 runs 12 residues. The V gene lost 4 bases and the J gene lost 1 base, with 4 bases spanning the gap. Germline CDR1 is MGHDK and CDR2 is SYGVNS. The CDR3 DNA reads TGTGCCAGCAGTGGGGCGAACACTGAAGCTTTCTTT. Translating gives CASSGANTEAFF.

DNA of the CDR3: TGTGCCAGCAGCCGAGCGGGGGGCACAGATACGCAGTATTTT. Amino acid sequence: CASSRAGGTDTQYF. This chain links TRBV7-3 with TRBJ2-3, with 8 bases that match TRBD2. Trimming removed 5 bases from V and 1 base from J; junction bases left unmatched: 2. The CDR3 is made up of 14 amino acids. In germline, CDR1 is SGHTA, CDR2 FQGTGA.

The chain employs TRBV4-3 and TRBJ2-2, with 8 nucleotides matching TRBD2. Germline CDR1 reads LGHNA; CDR2 reads YSLEER. V dropped 5 bases and J dropped 2; count of bases not matched to a gene: 7. This CDR3 is 16 amino acids long. The CDR3 DNA reads TGCGCCAGCAGCAAGGGACTAGAGGATAACACCGGGGAGCTGTTTTTT. Amino acid sequence: CASSKGLEDNTGELFF.

This chain links TRBV27 with TRBJ2-3, with D perhaps matching TRBD2 (5 bases). Germline assignment: CDR1 MNHEY and CDR2 SMNVEV (reference sequence). CDR3 size: 13 residues. Deletions cut 2 bases from V and 5 bases from J, with 8 bases between. This CDR3 reads CASSLEAGDTQYF. The CDR3 DNA sequence: TGTGCCAGCAGTTTAGAGGCGGGAGATACGCAGTATTTT.

The gene calls are TRBV19 and TRBJ2-4; 10 bases line up with TRBD1. There are 16 residues in the CDR3. CDR1 LNHDA and CDR2 SQIVND come from the germline V gene (reference sequence). The ends lost 6 bases at V and 2 bases at J; junction bases unmatched: 7. CDR3 bases: TGTGCCAGTAGCTATCGGACAGGGGGGACCAAAAACATTCAGTACTTC. Its translation: CASSYRTGGTKNIQYF.

This chain uses TRBV4-1 with TRBJ1-2; D unresolved. Per the germline V gene, CDR1 is MGHRA and CDR2 is YSYEKL. The CDR3 loop spans 16 amino acids. Between the trimmed V and J ends, which lost 2 bases and 3 bases, there was a span of 16 bases. CDR3 region: CASSQLGLPLDYGYTF. In DNA form, the CDR3 reads TGCGCCAGCAGCCAACTCGGACTGCCGTTAGACTATGGCTACACCTTC.

This clone was seen a few times. This chain connects TRBV4-3 to TRBJ2-7; either TRBD1 or TRBD2 may fit D (5 bases each). With 1 base removed from V and 3 bases from J, the gap between germline ends came to 10 bases. Germline V lookup: CDR1 LGHNA, CDR2 YSLEER. CDR3 length equals 14 residues. The CDR3 reads CASSQGRGDYEQYF. For the CDR3, the DNA is TGCGCCAGCAGCCAAGGGAGAGGGGACTACGAGCAGTACTTC.

The genes are TRBV4-3 and TRBJ2-3; perhaps TRBD2 as D (5 bases). Germline lookup yields CDR1 LGHNA and CDR2 YSLEER. There are 16 residues in the CDR3. The V end was cut by 2 bases, the J end by 2 bases, with 14 bases between. Written as DNA, the CDR3 is TGCGCCAGCAGCCAACGACTACTAGGATCCACAGATACGCAGTATTTT. Its protein is CASSQRLLGSTDTQYF.

The chain recombines TRBV7-9 with TRBJ1-1, with D unresolved. Germline V gene lookup returns CDR1 SEHNR and CDR2 FQNEAQ (reference sequence). This CDR3 comprises 13 residues. The V gene lost 2 bases and the J gene lost 1 base, with 5 bases spanning the gap. CDR3 in amino acids: CASSLSENTEAFF. CDR3 DNA: TGTGCCAGCAGCTTATCAGAGAACACTGAAGCTTTCTTT.

In nucleotides, the CDR3 is TGTGCCAGCAGCTTGGACGGGACAGGGGGCGGTTCACCCCTCCACTTT. Its protein is CASSLDGTGGGSPLHF. V usage is TRBV5-6 and J usage is TRBJ1-6; 12 bases are shared with TRBD1. The CDR3 contains 16 residues. Per germline, CDR1 SGHDT and CDR2 YYEEEE. Unmatched junction bases numbered 4, after V lost 0 bases and J lost 9 bases.

The genes are TRBV27 and TRBJ2-1, with D uncertain. There are 13 residues in the CDR3. V gave up 3 bases and J gave up 10 bases, with 13 bases separating them. Germline-derived CDR1 and CDR2 are MNHEY and SMNVEV (reference sequence). CDR3 protein: CASSFGPKREQFF. The CDR3, as DNA: TGTGCCAGCAGTTTTGGCCCTAAGAGGGAGCAGTTCTTC.

This chain connects TRBV2 to TRBJ2-1; 7 bases match TRBD2. This CDR3 spans 14 amino acids. Germline lookup yields CDR1 SNHLY and CDR2 FYNNEI. Germline trimming cut 7 bases from V and 6 bases from J; bases unmatched to any gene: 9. This chain's CDR3 is CASMSGEVFNEQFF. DNA for the CDR3: TGTGCCAGCATGAGCGGGGAGGTATTCAATGAGCAGTTCTTC. The full variable domain, its missing parts supplied by reference TRBV2 and TRBJ2-1, is EPEVTQTPSHQVTQMGQEVILRCVPISNHLYFYWYRQILGQKVEFLVSFYNNEISEKSEIFDDQFSVERPDGSNFTLKIRSTKLEDSAMYFCASMSGEVFNEQFFGPGTRLTVL.

Worth noting for this clone: The same CDR3 also results from other DNA sequences found in this sample. In DNA form, the CDR3 reads TGTGCCTGGACCCCGGGACAGGGGTACGAGCAGTACTTC. Protein product: CAWTPGQGYEQYF. This chain connects TRBV30 to TRBJ2-7; 10 nucleotides align to TRBD1. V lost 4 bases to trimming and J lost 4 bases; unmatched junction nucleotides: 4. The CDR3 is made up of 13 amino acids. The germline V gene encodes CDR1 GTSNPN and CDR2 SVGIG (reference sequence). Using reference TRBV30 and TRBJ2-7 for the parts outside the CDR3, the full variable domain is SQTIHQWPATLVQPVGSPLSLECTVEGTSNPNLYWYRQAAGRGLQLLFYSVGIGQISSEVPQNLSASRPQDRQFILSSKKLLLSDSGFYLCAWTPGQGYEQYFGPGTRLTVT.

V usage is TRBV13 and J usage is TRBJ2-7; 8 nucleotides match TRBD1. CDR3 length equals 18 residues. In germline, CDR1 is PRHDT, CDR2 FYEKMQ (reference sequence). V dropped 2 bases and J dropped 1; count of bases not matched to a gene: 13. The CDR3 bases are TGTGCCAGCAGCTTATGGCAGGGGGCCGGGATTGGTTCCTACGAGCAGTACTTC. This codes for CASSLWQGAGIGSYEQYF.

The V and J genes are TRBV7-2 and TRBJ1-2; 7 nucleotides align to TRBD1. The V and J ends lost 4 bases and 5 bases, in that order; junction bases with no gene match: 7. The CDR3 is made up of 14 amino acids. Germline assignment: CDR1 SGHTA and CDR2 FQGNSA. For the CDR3, the DNA is TGTGCCAGCAGCTCAAGCCCCAGGGGGTATGGCTACACCTTC. Translation gives CASSSSPRGYGYTF.

The gene calls are TRBV6-1 and TRBJ2-2; possibly TRBD2 for D (6 bases). Looked up from germline, CDR1 is MNHNS and CDR2 is SASEGT. This CDR3 is 15 amino acids long. Deletions cut 4 bases from V and 2 bases from J, with 11 bases between. CDR3 bases: TGTGCCAGCAGTGGGGAGGCAGCAAACACCGGGGAGCTGTTTTTT. Amino acids: CASSGEAANTGELFF.

V is TRBV29-1 and J is TRBJ2-2; tentatively, D is TRBD1 (6 bases). Trimming took 4 bases from V and 3 from J, leaving 15 bases between them. Germline V gene sequence: CDR1 SQVTM, CDR2 ANQGSEA. This CDR3 is 15 amino acids long. The CDR3 loop reads CSVVMAGEYTGELFF. As DNA, the CDR3 is TGCAGCGTTGTTATGGCAGGGGAATACACCGGGGAGCTGTTTTTT.

The V and J genes are TRBV5-6 and TRBJ1-5, with 9 bases identical to TRBD1. V dropped 0 bases and J dropped 8; count of bases not matched to a gene: 6. The germline V gene has CDR1 SGHDT and CDR2 YYEEEE. The CDR3 is 15 residues long. The CDR3 here is CASSLGTGVLKPQHF. The CDR3 DNA reads as TGTGCCAGCAGCTTGGGGACAGGGGTGTTGAAGCCCCAGCATTTT. The variable domain in full, with the rest retrieved from reference TRBV5-6 and TRBJ1-5, is DAGVTQSPTHLIKTRGQQVTLRCSPKSGHDTVSWYQQALGQGPQFIFQYYEEEERQRGNFPDRFSGHQFPNYSSELNVNALLLGDSALYLCASSLGTGVLKPQHFGDGTRLSIL.

In its sample, this clone was seen a few times. This rearrangement joins TRBV5-1 to TRBJ2-3; 7 nucleotides align to TRBD1. V was pared by 1 base and J by 6 bases, with 8 bases of the junction left unmatched. The CDR3 length is 15 residues. CDR1 SGHRS and CDR2 YFSETQ come from the germline V gene. The CDR3 sequence is CASSLRWDSMDTQYF. In nucleotides, the CDR3 is TGCGCCAGCAGCTTGAGGTGGGACAGCATGGATACGCAGTATTTT.

V usage is TRBV7-9 and J usage is TRBJ1-5; weak D call: TRBD1 (5 bases). The V and J ends lost 3 bases and 5 bases respectively, with 11 bases between them. The CDR3 runs to 14 residues. Germline V CDR1 and CDR2: SEHNR, FQNEAQ (reference sequence). The CDR3 coding sequence is TGTGCCAGCAGCTTCGGGGGATTGGATCAGCCCCAGCATTTT. Protein: CASSFGGLDQPQHF.

This clone appeared a few times. The chain's CDR3 is CASSETGFWNEQYF. The CDR3 bases are TGTGCCAGCAGTGAGACAGGGTTTTGGAACGAGCAGTACTTC. J is TRBJ2-7 and V is TRBV6-1; TRBD1 matches 7 bases. The CDR3 is 14 residues long. Germline V CDR1 and CDR2: MNHNS, SASEGT. V lost 3 bases, J lost 5 bases, and 7 bases stayed unmatched.

V and J are TRBV4-3 and TRBJ2-5, with TRBD2 identical over 8 bases. V lost 0 bases and J lost 5; bases outside the gene matches: 8. CDR3 length: 16 amino acids. CDR1 LGHNA and CDR2 YSLEER come from the germline V gene. The CDR3 bases are TGCGCCAGCAGCCAAGAATGGCGGGGGGTTCTCGAGACCCAGTACTTC. It encodes CASSQEWRGVLETQYF.

V is TRBV5-6 and J is TRBJ1-1; D unclear. Germline V CDR1 and CDR2: SGHDT, YYEEEE. The CDR3 covers 13 residues. V was pared by 0 bases and J by 7 bases, with 10 bases between. CDR3 in DNA: TGTGCCAGCAGCTTGGTGTCACAAGATGAAGCTTTCTTT. It is translated as CASSLVSQDEAFF.